This TCR beta chain came from a study of T cells after yellow fever vaccination. In the study overall: Libraries from low-cell-number fractions were prepared with the SMART-Seq v4 Ultra Low Input RNA kit.

V lost 0 bases to trimming and J lost 9 bases, with 18 bases between them. The CDR3 has 16 residues. In germline, CDR1 is SGHDN, CDR2 FVKESK. TCRdb itself ran the 5' RACE reads through MiXCR, one entry per CDR3 protein. The sample includes hundreds of thousands of distinct CDR3 sequences, approximately 10% of them seen just once. Study results and limitations: After the booster, approximately 96% of CD4 and roughly nine tenths of CD8 primary-response clones were re-detected.

Remarks on this clonotype: The antigen is not known.

The rearrangement joins TRBV14 to TRBJ2-1; maybe TRBD2 (5 bases). The receptor's source is a man younger than 30 who received the YFV17D yellow fever vaccine. This material consisted of PBMCs, taken on the day of the first yellow fever vaccination. The CDR3 region has the DNA TGTGCCAGCAGCCAAGATACGGTCGGCGGGTCAAGTGAGCAGTTCTTC. It encodes CASSQDTVGGSSEQFF.